One sample yielded the 15 T cell receptor beta chains listed below, sequenced in a study of cytomegalovirus exposure and HLA in healthy donors. Use of 60 Vbeta and 13 Jbeta primers characterized the PCR. Using immunoSEQ multiplex PCR, the repertoire was profiled, and TCRdb retains in-frame clones only, with some absent. Among some 200,000 clones, around 80% were seen once, and the ten largest hold around 0.63%. Sequencing was done on a sample of PBMCs. The receptors stem from a man aged 18 to 35 in good health and CMV-seronegative.

This rearrangement joins TRBV2 to TRBJ1-1; D may be TRBD1 (6 bases). The CDR3 covers 12 residues. V was trimmed by 4 bases and J by 11 bases, leaving 14 bases between them. The germline V gene encodes CDR1 SNHLY and CDR2 FYNNEI. CDR3 region: CASSGRGRNAFF. In DNA form, the CDR3 reads TGTGCCAGCAGTGGCAGGGGTAGGAACGCTTTCTTT.

The J gene is TRBJ2-5, the V gene TRBV10-3; D is possibly TRBD1 (6 bases). Germline loops: CDR1 ENHRY, CDR2 SYGVKD. Trimming left V 10 bases short and J 5 bases short, with 26 bases between. The CDR3 is 16 amino acids. The CDR3 DNA reads TGTGCCACTAACTCCCCTACAGGGAAGGGGTTGGAGACCCAGTACTTC. Amino acid sequence: CATNSPTGKGLETQYF.

V gene TRBV28 combines with J gene TRBJ1-6, with D unclear. Trimming left V 3 bases short and J 6 bases short, with 6 bases between. Per the germline V gene, CDR1 is MDHEN and CDR2 is SYDVKM. The CDR3 has 13 amino acids. CDR3 nucleotide sequence: TGTGCCAGCAGTTTCCAATTTAATTCACCCCTCCACTTT. Its protein is CASSFQFNSPLHF.

The rearrangement links TRBV28 to TRBJ1-2; TRBD1 aligns across 9 bases. The germline V gene encodes CDR1 MDHEN and CDR2 SYDVKM. V lost 6 bases, J lost 4 bases, and 6 bases stayed unmatched. There are 14 residues in the CDR3. This CDR3 is CASSPDRGGYGYTF. CDR3 nucleotide sequence: TGTGCCAGCAGCCCGGACAGGGGAGGCTATGGCTACACCTTC.

This chain links TRBV29-1 with TRBJ2-7, with 10 bases lining up with TRBD1. The CDR3 is 13 residues long. J gave up 1 base and V 5 bases, and 2 bases lay outside the gene matches. Germline CDR1 SQVTM, CDR2 ANQGSEA. For the CDR3, the DNA is TGCAGCGTTAGGACAGGGGGGTCCTACGAGCAGTACTTC. It translates to CSVRTGGSYEQYF.

The chain employs TRBV29-1 and TRBJ2-1; 7 nucleotides agree with TRBD2. J was trimmed by 10 bases and V by 0 bases; bases with no gene match: 15. The CDR3 has 16 residues. Germline CDR1 SQVTM, CDR2 ANQGSEA. The DNA of the CDR3 is TGCAGCGTTGAAGATTACGGGAGGAGCGGTCGGCTAGAGCAGTTCTTC. As protein: CSVEDYGRSGRLEQFF.

This clone was observed once. CDR3 residues: CASSPAADEQYF. Written as DNA, the CDR3 is TGTGCCAGCAGTCCGGCAGCGGACGAGCAGTACTTC. The V call is TRBV2, the J call TRBJ2-7, with a possible D match to TRBD2 (5 bases). The V gene lost 5 bases and the J gene lost 5 bases, with 10 bases spanning the gap. The CDR3 has 12 residues. Per germline, CDR1 SNHLY and CDR2 FYNNEI.

As for this clone: Other DNA sequences in this sample translate to the same CDR3. The genes are TRBV5-1 and TRBJ2-7; D is possibly TRBD1 (5 bases). The V gene lost 2 bases and the J gene lost 1 base, with 7 bases spanning the gap. CDR3 length equals 13 residues. Germline CDR1 SGHRS, CDR2 YFSETQ. The CDR3 DNA reads TGCGCCAGCAGCTTAGGACAATCCTACGAGCAGTACTTC. Protein product: CASSLGQSYEQYF.

This clone appeared a few times. This chain connects TRBV5-1 to TRBJ1-1; 7 nucleotides match TRBD1. Germline lookup yields CDR1 SGHRS and CDR2 YFSETQ. CDR3 length equals 16 residues. Losses at the gene ends were 0 bases for V and 3 bases for J; bases not matched to a gene: 8. CDR3 DNA: TGCGCCAGCAGCTTGGGGTTTTTGCAGGGGGACACTGAAGCTTTCTTT. This gives the protein CASSLGFLQGDTEAFF.

The chain combines TRBV7-9 with TRBJ2-2, with D maybe TRBD2 (5 bases). Germline V gene data show CDR1 as SEHNR and CDR2 as FQNEAQ (reference sequence). Trimming shortened V by 6 bases and J by 6 bases, and 11 bases separated the two germline ends. This CDR3 has 13 amino acids. The CDR3 protein is CASRRPGAGELFF. CDR3 bases: TGTGCCAGCAGGCGTCCCGGGGCCGGGGAGCTGTTTTTT.

This chain links TRBV5-6 with TRBJ1-5; 10 bases fit TRBD1. With V trimmed by 4 bases and J by 3 bases, 4 bases remained unmatched. CDR1 and CDR2 from the germline V gene are SGHDT and YYEEEE. The length of the CDR3 is 15 residues. This chain's CDR3 is CASSTGTGDNQPQHF. CDR3 DNA: TGTGCCAGCAGCACCGGGACAGGGGACAATCAGCCCCAGCATTTT. Supplemented by reference TRBV5-6 and TRBJ1-5, the full variable domain reads DAGVTQSPTHLIKTRGQQVTLRCSPKSGHDTVSWYQQALGQGPQFIFQYYEEEERQRGNFPDRFSGHQFPNYSSELNVNALLLGDSALYLCASSTGTGDNQPQHFGDGTRLSIL.

This clone was recorded once. The V gene is TRBV7-9, the J gene TRBJ2-7; D is unclear. V lost 2 bases and J 2 bases, leaving 10 bases between the germline ends. The CDR3 has 14 amino acids. In germline, CDR1 is SEHNR, CDR2 FQNEAQ (reference sequence). The CDR3 nucleotides read TGTGCCAGCAGCTTATACAGTAGTGCCTACGAGCAGTACTTC. Amino acids: CASSLYSSAYEQYF.

The J gene is TRBJ2-1, the V gene TRBV28; the D gene is possibly TRBD2 (6 bases). The CDR3 contains 12 residues. Germline V lookup: CDR1 MDHEN, CDR2 SYDVKM. The germline V and J ends were trimmed by 5 bases and 10 bases, with 12 bases remaining between them. The CDR3 DNA reads as TGTGCCAGCAGTGAGGGACGGGAGGAGCAGTTCTTC. Amino acids: CASSEGREEQFF.

The CDR3 region is CSVAGQGKTQYF. The CDR3 DNA sequence: TGCAGCGTTGCCGGACAGGGCAAGACCCAGTACTTC. The chain employs TRBV29-1 and TRBJ2-5; 8 bases map to TRBD1. V dropped 4 bases and J dropped 6; count of bases not matched to a gene: 4. CDR1 is SQVTM and CDR2 is ANQGSEA in the germline V gene. The CDR3 is 12 amino acids.

V is TRBV5-6 and J is TRBJ2-5, with D perhaps TRBD2 (6 bases). The CDR3 is made up of 14 amino acids. Germline CDR1 and CDR2: SGHDT and YYEEEE. V gave up 4 bases and J gave up 5 bases, with 15 bases separating them. Written as DNA, the CDR3 is TGTGCCAGCAGCCCCGGGGGTAGATGGGAGACCCAGTACTTC. Translating gives CASSPGGRWETQYF.